The 22 T cell receptor beta chains below come from one sample, sequenced in a study of blood T cell repertoires in COVID-19. This table comes from immunoSEQ multiplex PCR, and its TCRdb copy is limited to in-frame clones, with some not included. The data hold some 240,000 clones, with about 90% observed a single time. What was sequenced was peripheral blood. These receptors originate from a man between 60 and 75 years old who had recovered from COVID-19.

This clone was observed a handful of times. The chain uses TRBV10-3 and TRBJ2-7; TRBD1 is a possible D gene (7 bases). CDR1 is ENHRY, CDR2 SYGVKD, per germline. This CDR3 region has 14 residues. Trimming removed 3 bases at V and 6 bases at J, with 15 bases between. In DNA, the CDR3 is TGTGCCATCAGTGACTCGGAGGGGGCTAGCGAGCAGTACTTC. This translates into CAISDSEGASEQYF.

The genes are TRBV27 and TRBJ1-1; unclear D gene. Trimming pared 1 base from V and 6 bases from J, leaving 9 bases between. The CDR3 totals 13 residues. Germline CDR1 is MNHEY and CDR2 is SMNVEV (reference sequence). For the CDR3, the DNA is TGTGCCAGCAGTTTATGGTCGAGGGCTGAAGCTTTCTTT. This sequence encodes CASSLWSRAEAFF.

The J gene is TRBJ2-2, the V gene TRBV7-9; possibly TRBD2 for D (5 bases). In germline, CDR1 is SEHNR, CDR2 FQNEAQ (reference sequence). The V gene lost 7 bases and the J gene lost 6 bases, with 12 bases spanning the gap. The CDR3 is 13 amino acids. The CDR3 reads CASNLRAPGELFF. The CDR3 nucleotides read TGTGCCAGCAACCTGCGGGCCCCCGGGGAGCTGTTTTTT.

The chain has TRBV27 and TRBJ1-1; 11 bases align to TRBD1. After removal of 1 base from V and 5 bases from J, the junction contained 3 bases not matched to a gene. Germline assignment: CDR1 MNHEY and CDR2 SMNVEV (reference sequence). The CDR3 runs 15 residues. DNA for the CDR3: TGTGCCAGCAGTTTATGGACAGGGGGCGCGACTGAAGCTTTCTTT. Translating it yields CASSLWTGGATEAFF.

The chain carries TRBV15 and TRBJ2-7; TRBD1 agrees at 8 bases. This CDR3 region has 16 residues. Germline CDR1 LNHNV, CDR2 YYDKDF (reference sequence). V gave up 3 bases and J gave up 0 bases; unmatched junction bases: 7. Here the CDR3 reads CATSSFSGQGSYEQYV. The DNA of the CDR3 is TGTGCCACCAGCAGTTTCTCAGGACAGGGCTCCTACGAGCAGTACGTC.

V and J are TRBV6-5 and TRBJ1-1; D perhaps matches TRBD1 (5 bases). The CDR3 runs to 13 residues. Per germline, CDR1 MNHEY and CDR2 SVGAGI. Trimming pared 6 bases from V and 3 bases from J, leaving 11 bases between. The CDR3 region has the DNA TGTGCCAGCAGCACAAAAGGGGACACTGAAGCTTTCTTT. Amino acids: CASSTKGDTEAFF.

This chain uses TRBV11-1 with TRBJ1-1, with 7 bases that match TRBD1. The CDR3 has 14 amino acids. Per germline, CDR1 SGHAT and CDR2 FQDESV (reference sequence). V was pared by 4 bases and J by 1 base, with 3 bases of the junction left unmatched. The CDR3 loop is CASSSNRGNTEAFF. As DNA, the CDR3 is TGTGCCAGCAGCTCGAACAGGGGGAACACTGAAGCTTTCTTT. Supplemented by reference TRBV11-1 and TRBJ1-1, the full variable domain reads EAEVAQSPRYKITEKSQAVAFWCDPISGHATLYWYRQILGQGPELLVQFQDESVVDDSQLPKDRFSAERLKGVDSTLKIQPAELGDSAMYLCASSSNRGNTEAFFGQGTRLTVV.

The chain couples TRBV28 to TRBJ1-1; 7 bases are a match to TRBD1. V lost 2 bases and J lost 11; bases outside the gene matches: 8. This CDR3 is built from 13 residues. The V gene's germline CDR1 is MDHEN and CDR2 SYDVKM. The CDR3 DNA follows: TGTGCCAGCAGTTTACGCGTAGGGGGCGCGGCTTTCTTT. It encodes CASSLRVGGAAFF.

The chain joins TRBV21-1 to TRBJ2-7; TRBD2, the table's D call, was not compared with the DNA. TRBV21-1 is tagged as a pseudogene. The CDR3 covers 17 residues. The CDR3 reads CASRRSPDFPSSYEQYV. The CDR3 DNA reads as TGTGCCAGCAGAAGGTCCCCTGACTTTCCGAGCTCCTACGAGCAGTACGTC.

This clone showed up just a few times. The CDR3 DNA sequence: TGTGCCAGCAGTTATTCTAATGAGCAGTTCTTC. This codes for CASSYSNEQFF. This chain connects TRBV6-1 to TRBJ2-1; D is unresolved. Trimming stripped 5 bases from V and 7 bases from J, with 6 bases between. This CDR3 spans 11 amino acids. Germline lookup yields CDR1 MNHNS and CDR2 SASEGT.

This chain joins TRBV3-1 (or the pseudogene TRBV3-2) and TRBJ2-7; D uncertain. The CDR3 extends over 13 amino acids. V was cut by 4 bases and J by 6 bases, with 13 bases left in between. Looked up from germline, CDR1 is LGHDT and CDR2 is YNNKEL (reference sequence). As DNA, the CDR3 is TGTGCCAGCAGCCGATTAAACTCGGGCGAGCAGTACTTC. It specifies CASSRLNSGEQYF.

The V call is TRBV18, the J call TRBJ1-1; D may be TRBD1 (5 bases). V gave up 3 bases and J gave up 5 bases, with 13 bases separating them. CDR3 length equals 14 residues. CDR1 is KGHSH, CDR2 LQKENI, per germline. CDR3: CASSPTTGGTEAFF. In nucleotides, the CDR3 is TGTGCCAGCTCACCTACCACGGGGGGGACTGAAGCTTTCTTT.

CDR3 bases: TGTGCCAGCAGTCTCCGTGTCCCCGGGGAGCTGTTTTTT. Translating gives CASSLRVPGELFF. The chain has TRBV27 and TRBJ2-2; D not certain. Germline assignment: CDR1 MNHEY and CDR2 SMNVEV (reference sequence). Trimming took 5 bases from V and 6 from J, leaving 10 bases between them. The CDR3 loop spans 13 amino acids.

As to this clone: This same CDR3 is encoded by further DNA sequences in the sample. The chain has TRBV5-5 and TRBJ1-1, with D unclear. V lost 0 bases and J lost 2, with 5 bases in between. Germline-derived CDR1 and CDR2 are SGHKS and YYEKEE (reference sequence). The CDR3 consists of 13 residues. CDR3 loop: CASSLDRNTEAFF. DNA for the CDR3: TGTGCCAGCAGCTTGGACAGAAACACTGAAGCTTTCTTT.

This clone occurred once. V gene TRBV5-1 combines with J gene TRBJ1-1; TRBD1 is a possible D gene (5 bases). V lost 0 bases, J lost 4 bases, and 13 bases lay in between. The CDR3 spans 15 residues. The germline gives CDR1 SGHRS, CDR2 YFSETQ. The CDR3 DNA is TGCGCCAGCAGCTTGGCTCTGGGGCCGGGCACTGAAGCTTTCTTT. As protein: CASSLALGPGTEAFF.

This rearrangement joins TRBV5-1 to TRBJ2-2; D call uncertain. This CDR3 is built from 15 residues. V was pared by 0 bases and J by 6 bases, with 12 bases between. CDR1 and CDR2 (germline): SGHRS, YFSETQ. In nucleotides, the CDR3 is TGCGCCAGCAGCTTGGGTGGTCTGGGCTCCGGGGAGCTGTTTTTT. Translation: CASSLGGLGSGELFF.

V and J are TRBV18 and TRBJ2-3; TRBD2 is a possible D gene (5 bases). Per germline, CDR1 KGHSH and CDR2 LQKENI. The CDR3 loop spans 15 amino acids. V was pared by 4 bases and J by 5 bases, with 16 bases between. The CDR3 DNA reads TGTGCCAGCTCACAAATTCAGGACGGGGTAGATACGCAGTATTTT. Protein product: CASSQIQDGVDTQYF.

The rearrangement links TRBV4-2 to TRBJ2-2; TRBD2 is a possible D gene (6 bases). The CDR3 length is 14 residues. The germline V and J ends were trimmed by 0 bases and 8 bases, with 10 bases remaining between them. Germline CDR1 and CDR2: LGHNA and YNFKEQ. CDR3 sequence: CASSQESTRGELFF. CDR3 nucleotides: TGTGCCAGCAGCCAAGAGTCGACTAGGGGGGAGCTGTTTTTT.

The chain is built from TRBV5-1 and TRBJ1-5; possible D gene TRBD1, 5 bases. The V and J ends lost 0 bases and 7 bases respectively, with 11 bases between them. The CDR3 runs 14 residues. Germline V gene sequence: CDR1 SGHRS, CDR2 YFSETQ. The DNA for the CDR3 is TGCGCCAGCAGCTTGGGGGCCCCAGGGCAGCCCCAGCATTTT. Amino acid sequence: CASSLGAPGQPQHF.

The V call is TRBV19, the J call TRBJ2-2; 7 bases are shared with TRBD1. Germline values: CDR1 LNHDA, CDR2 SQIVND (reference sequence). This CDR3 has 16 amino acids. The ends lost 2 bases at V and 1 base at J; junction bases unmatched: 4. The CDR3 spells CASSIQGVKNTGELFF. CDR3 sequence (DNA): TGTGCCAGTAGTATACAGGGGGTGAAGAACACCGGGGAGCTGTTTTTT.

The rearrangement joins TRBV6-1 to TRBJ2-7; 11 positions match TRBD1. The germline CDR1 and CDR2 sequences are MNHNS and SASEGT. The CDR3 runs 16 residues. V dropped 4 bases and J dropped 5; count of bases not matched to a gene: 10. The CDR3 spells CASSVPVGQGADEQYV. The CDR3 DNA reads TGTGCCAGCAGTGTCCCGGTCGGACAGGGGGCGGACGAGCAGTACGTC.

The chain carries TRBV5-8 and TRBJ1-1; 11 bases align to TRBD1. Trimming took 4 bases from V and 7 from J; bases not matched to a gene: 15. The CDR3 has 17 amino acids. Germline V gives CDR1 SGHTS, CDR2 YDEGEE. The CDR3 DNA is TGTGCCAGCAGCCACACTCTTCAAGGGACAGGGGGGAATGAAGCTTTCTTT. Translation gives CASSHTLQGTGGNEAFF.